This TCR beta chain appears in the sequencing data of a study of T cell responses to AZD1222 COVID-19 vaccine. Profiled with immunoSEQ multiplex PCR; TCRdb holds only in-frame clones, not every one. The sample lists tens of thousands of clones, 80% to 90% occurring once. V shed 5 bases and J shed 6 bases, with 13 bases lying between them. The CDR3 sequence is 14 residues long. CDR1 and CDR2 (germline): MDHEN, SYDVKM. The chain employs TRBV28 and TRBJ1-4; D gene ambiguous. This sequence originates from an adult in good health. The input for sequencing was peripheral blood, taken on day 0 of AZD1222 vaccination. CDR3: CASSPKNPHEKLFF. CDR3 bases: TGTGCCAGCAGTCCTAAAAACCCTCATGAAAAACTGTTTTTT.